Below are 22 T cell receptor beta chains sequenced from a single sample in a study of T-cell reconstitution after alpha-beta-depleted transplantation in children. Unique molecular identifiers were built into the TCRbeta library. One entry per CDR3 protein results from TCRdb running MiXCR on the PCR reads. The sample records some 48,000 distinct CDR3 sequences, approximately 6.1% being singletons. Sequencing used PBMCs, mostly from graft donor cells, obtained 60 days after TCRalphabeta/CD19-depleted stem cell transplant. These receptors were obtained from a female patient younger than 10 who had a stem cell transplant for aplastic anemia, so the T cells may come from the graft donor.

This clonotype was observed a handful of times. The chain has TRBV2 and TRBJ2-7; D gene ambiguous. With 6 bases removed from V and 7 bases from J, the gap between germline ends came to 10 bases. This CDR3 spans 11 amino acids. CDR1 is SNHLY, CDR2 FYNNEI, per germline. The CDR3 sequence: CASRGLGEQYF. CDR3 DNA sequence: TGTGCCAGCAGGGGCCTGGGGGAGCAGTACTTC.

This clonotype was counted ten times or more. One end of the junction does not line up with germline, which may come from a read error. The genes are TRBV4-2 and TRBJ2-3, with unresolved D. The CDR3 has 16 amino acids. Germline CDR1 LGHNA, CDR2 YNFKEQ. The CDR3 region has the DNA TGCGCCAGCAGCCAAGATATCGGTTCTAGCACAGATACGCAGTATTTT. Its translation: CASSQDIGSSTDTQYF.

J is TRBJ1-5 and V is TRBV28; no clear D gene. Germline lookup yields CDR1 MDHEN and CDR2 SYDVKM. CDR3 size: 12 residues. Trimming shortened V by 1 base and J by 8 bases, and 6 bases separated the two germline ends. The CDR3 reads CASSLSEKPQHF. The CDR3 DNA sequence: TGTGCCAGCAGTTTATCTGAGAAGCCCCAGCATTTT.

J is TRBJ2-3 and V is TRBV2; 8 positions agree with TRBD2. CDR1 is SNHLY and CDR2 is FYNNEI in the germline V gene. This CDR3 is 14 amino acids long. J lost 4 bases, V lost 6 bases, and 6 bases had no gene match. The CDR3 sequence: CASRNQLAADTQYF. CDR3 in DNA: TGTGCCAGCAGAAACCAACTAGCGGCAGATACGCAGTATTTT.

The sample holds many counts of this clonotype. The chain carries TRBV4-1 and TRBJ2-3, with D perhaps matching TRBD2 (6 bases). Looked up from germline, CDR1 is MGHRA and CDR2 is YSYEKL. This CDR3 region has 18 residues. With 1 base removed from V and 6 bases from J, the gap between germline ends came to 23 bases. Written as DNA, the CDR3 is TGCGCCAGCAGCCAAGTTTTCACATGGGGGGATCTTCCGGATACGCAGTATTTT. This translates into CASSQVFTWGDLPDTQYF.

This clonotype was picked up many times. This chain links TRBV7-9 with TRBJ2-4; 10 nucleotides align to TRBD1. CDR1 is SEHNR and CDR2 is FQNEAQ in the germline V gene (reference sequence). The length of the CDR3 is 14 residues. V shed 1 base, J shed 7 bases, and the junction held 1 base outside the gene matches. Written as DNA, the CDR3 is TGTGCCAGCAGCTTAGTGGGACAGGGGAACATTCAGTACTTC. The encoded protein is CASSLVGQGNIQYF. Together with reference TRBV7-9 and TRBJ2-4, the CDR3 gives the full variable domain: DTGVSQNPRHKITKRGQNVTFRCDPISEHNRLYWYRQTLGQGPEFLTYFQNEAQLEKSRLLSDRFSAERPKGSFSTLEIQRTEQGDSAMYLCASSLVGQGNIQYFGAGTRLSVL.

The chain is built from TRBV14 and TRBJ2-1; 10 nucleotides match TRBD2. The V gene end was trimmed by 4 bases and the J gene end by 4 bases; junction bases not matched to a gene: 19. This CDR3 is 20 amino acids long. Germline V gene sequence: CDR1 SGHDN, CDR2 FVKESK. CDR3 nucleotide sequence: TGTGCCAGCAGCCCACTAGGAGGGCATAAGACTAGCGGGTCTTACAATGAGCAGTTCTTC. Encoded protein: CASSPLGGHKTSGSYNEQFF.

This clonotype appeared a few times. The gene calls are TRBV5-4 and TRBJ1-1, with D possibly TRBD1 on 5 matching bases. This CDR3 has 16 residues. CDR1 and CDR2 (germline): SGHNT, YYREEE (reference sequence). V lost 4 bases to trimming and J lost 3 bases, with 19 bases between them. The CDR3 is CASSRGGRGLDTEAFF. The CDR3, as DNA: TGTGCCAGCAGCCGGGGGGGTCGGGGTTTGGACACTGAAGCTTTCTTT.

This clonotype was counted at least ten times. The V call is TRBV15, the J call TRBJ1-5; 7 bases match TRBD1. The germline V gene has CDR1 LNHNV and CDR2 YYDKDF (reference sequence). V was pared by 0 bases and J by 4 bases, with 6 bases of the junction left unmatched. The CDR3 extends over 16 amino acids. DNA of the CDR3: TGTGCCACCAGCAGAGACGAGGGGGCGAAGAATCAGCCCCAGCATTTT. Protein sequence: CATSRDEGAKNQPQHF.

The rearrangement links TRBV7-2 to TRBJ1-6; D is unresolved. The germline V gene has CDR1 SGHTA and CDR2 FQGNSA. The CDR3 spans 14 residues. V dropped 3 bases and J dropped 8 bases, with 11 bases sitting between them. CDR3 coding DNA: TGTGCCAGCAGCTTCCGGGTCTTAGATTCACCCCTCCACTTT. As protein: CASSFRVLDSPLHF.

The V and J genes are TRBV6-1 and TRBJ2-3, with TRBD1 identical over 8 bases. CDR1 is MNHNS and CDR2 is SASEGT in the germline V gene. After removal of 3 bases from V and 8 bases from J, the junction contained 10 bases not matched to a gene. CDR3 length: 15 residues. CDR3 sequence: CASSDPDRGRGTQYF. CDR3 bases: TGTGCCAGCAGTGATCCCGACAGGGGCCGGGGTACGCAGTATTTT.

This chain connects TRBV5-5 to TRBJ2-2, with 7 bases that match TRBD2. The trim removed 4 bases at V and 1 base at J, leaving 10 bases unmatched. The length of the CDR3 is 17 residues. CDR1 is SGHKS, CDR2 YYEKEE, per germline (reference sequence). CDR3 protein: CASSPSMTGGNTGELFF. The DNA for the CDR3 is TGTGCCAGCAGCCCCTCTATGACGGGAGGGAACACCGGGGAGCTGTTTTTT.

V gene TRBV5-6 combines with J gene TRBJ2-7; 11 positions agree with TRBD2. V lost 2 bases, J lost 7 bases, and 11 bases stayed unmatched. The CDR3 runs to 16 residues. Germline-derived CDR1 and CDR2 are SGHDT and YYEEEE. The CDR3 loop reads CASSFIAGGPLREQYV. CDR3 coding DNA: TGTGCCAGCAGCTTCATAGCGGGAGGGCCCTTGCGGGAGCAGTACGTC.

This clonotype occurred many times. The V and J genes are TRBV20-1 and TRBJ2-3; TRBD2 agrees at 8 bases. The CDR3 totals 15 residues. Germline values: CDR1 DFQATT, CDR2 SNEGSKA (reference sequence). The junction had 7 bases not matched to a gene; V was cut back by 2 bases and J by 3 bases. DNA of the CDR3: TGCAGTGCTAGAAGGCTAGCGGGCGGAACAGATACGCAGTATTTT. As protein: CSARRLAGGTDTQYF.

Ten or more counts support this clonotype. V and J are TRBV19 and TRBJ1-2; D gene unclear. Germline CDR1 is LNHDA and CDR2 is SQIVND (reference sequence). This CDR3 has 13 residues. Trimming shortened V by 3 bases and J by 8 bases, and 13 bases separated the two germline ends. In nucleotides, the CDR3 is TGTGCCAGTAGTATTCCGCGGTCGGGGGGCTACACCTTC. It codes for CASSIPRSGGYTF.

Many counts were recorded for this clonotype. The gene calls are TRBV5-1 and TRBJ2-3; 7 nucleotides align to TRBD1. The CDR3 has 16 residues. CDR1 is SGHRS, CDR2 YFSETQ, per germline. V shed 7 bases and J 0 bases; nucleotides not matched to a gene: 11. The CDR3 region has the DNA TGCGCCAGCGCCAGAGGGGGCAGTACTAGCACAGATACGCAGTATTTT. It codes for CASARGGSTSTDTQYF. The full variable domain, completed using reference TRBV5-1 and TRBJ2-3, is KAGVTQTPRYLIKTRGQQVTLSCSPISGHRSVSWYQQTPGQGLQFLFEYFSETQRNKGNFPGRFSGRQFSNSRSEMNVSTLELGDSALYLCASARGGSTSTDTQYFGPGTRLTVL.

The chain recombines TRBV28 with TRBJ2-5; a possible D gene is TRBD2 (5 bases). The germline V gene encodes CDR1 MDHEN and CDR2 SYDVKM. The CDR3 covers 14 residues. V lost 9 bases and J lost 0, with 14 bases in between. CDR3 sequence reads: CASSGDYNQETQYF. The CDR3 DNA sequence: TGTGCCAGTTCAGGCGACTACAACCAAGAGACCCAGTACTTC.

This clonotype was seen ten or more times. This chain connects TRBV19 to TRBJ2-5, with no clear D. With 4 bases removed from V and 5 bases from J, the gap between germline ends came to 20 bases. The CDR3 spans 16 residues. Per germline, CDR1 LNHDA and CDR2 SQIVND (reference sequence). In DNA, the CDR3 is TGTGCCAGTAGTAGACAACACTGGGCTGGGGATGAGACCCAGTACTTC. Protein sequence: CASSRQHWAGDETQYF.

The table lists this clonotype with many counts. The chain employs TRBV25-1 and TRBJ1-2; 7 nucleotides align to TRBD1. The CDR3 extends over 14 amino acids. CDR1 and CDR2 (germline): MGHDK, SYGVNS. Trimming cost V 3 bases and J 7 bases; bases outside gene matches: 8. CDR3: CASSEAGGFTGYTF. CDR3 in DNA: TGTGCCAGCAGTGAGGCAGGGGGGTTCACTGGCTACACCTTC.

In this sample, this clonotype turned up a few times. The rearrangement uses TRBV19 and TRBJ2-1; 16 nucleotides align to TRBD2. The CDR3 extends over 17 amino acids. Germline V CDR1 and CDR2: LNHDA, SQIVND (reference sequence). With V trimmed by 5 bases and J by 3 bases, 4 bases remained unmatched. Written as DNA, the CDR3 is TGTGCCAGTAGTTTGGGACTAGCGGGGGGGCTCTACAATGAGCAGTTCTTC. It translates to CASSLGLAGGLYNEQFF.

This clonotype was found many times. This chain uses TRBV7-6 with TRBJ2-7; D gene unclear. The CDR3 extends over 13 amino acids. Trimming pared 5 bases from V and 3 bases from J, leaving 11 bases between. The germline V gene has CDR1 SGHVS and CDR2 FNYEAQ. DNA of the CDR3: TGTGCCAGCAGCCTCGCGGCTGACTACGAGCAGTACTTC. It yields the protein CASSLAADYEQYF.

The table lists this clonotype with many counts. The chain combines TRBV4-1 with TRBJ1-1, with 7 nucleotides matching TRBD1. The germline gives CDR1 MGHRA, CDR2 YSYEKL. The CDR3 consists of 15 residues. Germline trimming cut 3 bases from V and 2 bases from J; bases unmatched to any gene: 6. CDR3 residues: CASSQTGTVNTEAFF. The CDR3 nucleotides read TGCGCCAGCAGCCAGACCGGGACAGTCAACACTGAAGCTTTCTTT.